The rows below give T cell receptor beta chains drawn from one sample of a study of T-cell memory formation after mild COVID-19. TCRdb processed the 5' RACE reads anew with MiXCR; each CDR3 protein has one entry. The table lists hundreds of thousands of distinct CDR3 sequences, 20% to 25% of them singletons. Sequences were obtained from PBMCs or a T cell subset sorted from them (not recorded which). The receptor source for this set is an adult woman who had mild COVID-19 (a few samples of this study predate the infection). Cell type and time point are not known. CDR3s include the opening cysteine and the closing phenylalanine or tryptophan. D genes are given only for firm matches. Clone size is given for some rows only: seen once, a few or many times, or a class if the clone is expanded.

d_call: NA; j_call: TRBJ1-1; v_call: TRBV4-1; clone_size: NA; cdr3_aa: CASSQVRSNTEAFF; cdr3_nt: TGCGCCAGCAGCCAAGTACGCAGCAACACTGAAGCTTTCTTT
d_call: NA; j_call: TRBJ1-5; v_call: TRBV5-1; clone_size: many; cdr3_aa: CASSLSGDSNQPQHF; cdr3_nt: TGCGCCAGCAGCTTGAGCGGAGATAGCAATCAGCCCCAGCATTTT
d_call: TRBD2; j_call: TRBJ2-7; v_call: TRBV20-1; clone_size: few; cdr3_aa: CSAETTSGNYEQYF; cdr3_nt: TGCAGTGCCGAAACGACTAGCGGTAACTACGAGCAGTACTTC
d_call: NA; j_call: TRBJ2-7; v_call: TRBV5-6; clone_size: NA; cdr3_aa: CASSFRREGYEQYF; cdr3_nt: TGTGCCAGCAGCTTCCGGCGGGAAGGGTACGAGCAGTACTTC
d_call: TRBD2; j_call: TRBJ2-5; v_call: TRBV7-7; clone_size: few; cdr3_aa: CASSLLVSSGRRETQYF; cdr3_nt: TGTGCTAGCAGCTTACTGGTGTCTAGCGGGAGAAGAGAGACCCAGTACTTC
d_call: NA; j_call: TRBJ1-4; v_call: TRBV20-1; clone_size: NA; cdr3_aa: CSAGTSNEKLFF; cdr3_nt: TGCAGTGCTGGGACATCTAATGAAAAACTGTTTTTT
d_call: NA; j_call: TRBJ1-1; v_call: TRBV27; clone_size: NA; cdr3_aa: CASSLSQGLNTEAFF; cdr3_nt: TGTGCCAGCAGTTTAAGTCAGGGATTGAACACTGAAGCTTTCTTT
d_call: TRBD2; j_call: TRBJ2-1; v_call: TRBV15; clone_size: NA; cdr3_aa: CATSSGGGGSYNEQFF; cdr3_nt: TGTGCCACCAGCAGCGGGGGGGGCGGGTCCTACAATGAGCAGTTCTTC
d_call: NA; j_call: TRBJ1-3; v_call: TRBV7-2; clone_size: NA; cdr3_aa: CASSFRSSSGNTIYF; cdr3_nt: TGTGCCAGCAGCTTCAGGTCGAGCTCTGGAAACACCATATATTTT
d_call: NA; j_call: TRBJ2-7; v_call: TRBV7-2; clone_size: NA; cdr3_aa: CASSFGRPSYEQYF; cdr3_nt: TGTGCCAGCAGCTTCGGGCGACCGTCCTACGAGCAGTACTTC
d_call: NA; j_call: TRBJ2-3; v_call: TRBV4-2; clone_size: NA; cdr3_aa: CASSQDLRDLDTQYF; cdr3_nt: TGTGCCAGCAGCCAAGATCTGCGGGATCTAGATACGCAGTATTTT
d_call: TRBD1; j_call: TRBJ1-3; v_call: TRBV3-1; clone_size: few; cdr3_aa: CASSDRVGNTIYF; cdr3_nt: TGTGCCAGCTCCGACAGGGTTGGAAACACCATATATTTT
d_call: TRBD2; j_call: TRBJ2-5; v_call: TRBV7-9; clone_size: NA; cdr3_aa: CASSSLGGSETQYF; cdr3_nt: TGTGCCAGCAGCTCCTTGGGCGGGAGCGAGACCCAGTACTTC
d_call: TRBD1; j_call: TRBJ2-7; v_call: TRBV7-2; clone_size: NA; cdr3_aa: CASSQPGQDYEQYF; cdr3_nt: TGTGCCAGCAGCCAACCGGGACAGGACTACGAGCAGTACTTC
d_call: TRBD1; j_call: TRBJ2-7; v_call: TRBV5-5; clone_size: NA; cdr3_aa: CASSERTGGPYEQYF; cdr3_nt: TGTGCCAGCAGCGAGCGGACAGGGGGTCCCTACGAGCAGTACTTC
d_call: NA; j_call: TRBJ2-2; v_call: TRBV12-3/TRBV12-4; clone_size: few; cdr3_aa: CASSPSWTSNTGELFF; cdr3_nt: TGTGCCAGCAGCCCCTCTTGGACGTCGAACACCGGGGAGCTGTTTTTT
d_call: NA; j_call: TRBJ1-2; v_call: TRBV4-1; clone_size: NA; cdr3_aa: CASSDPGGSPYGYTF; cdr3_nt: TGCGCCAGCAGCGACCCCGGGGGCAGTCCCTATGGCTACACCTTC